Below are 17 T cell receptor beta chains sequenced from a single sample in a study of T cells after yellow fever vaccination (dated by TCRdb to the late 2010s). What this sample's treatment or condition label stands for: live attenuated yellow fever vaccine strain. The library was produced with 5' RACE. Sequencing took place on an Illumina HiSeq 2500. TCRdb reworked the public reads: Q25 trimming with fastp, MiXCR clone assembly, productive beta chains retained. Under each unique CDR3 protein, matching rows form one entry showing the most common genes and DNA. This sample is represented by hundreds of thousands of distinct CDR3 sequences; roughly 12% of them were singletons. About 15% of the sample is in the top ten clones. Source: PBMCs, taken on the day of the yellow fever booster vaccination. The receptors shown here come from a man aged 25-45 years who received the YFV17D yellow fever vaccine.

The rearrangement links TRBV27 to TRBJ2-2; D is unresolved. Germline lookup yields CDR1 MNHEY and CDR2 SMNVEV (reference sequence). V was pared by 9 bases and J by 2 bases, with 13 bases between. The CDR3 totals 14 residues. The DNA of the CDR3 is TGTGCCAGAATTGGACGAACCAACACCGGGGAGCTGTTTTTT. Its protein is CARIGRTNTGELFF.

The rearrangement uses TRBV24-1 and TRBJ2-7, with TRBD2 matching 7 bases. The germline CDR1 and CDR2 sequences are KGHDR and SFDVKD. V shed 6 bases, J shed 1 base, and the junction held 8 bases outside the gene matches. The CDR3 sequence is 15 residues long. The CDR3 nucleotides read TGTGCCACCAGTCCTACCGGGACTACTTCCTACGAGCAGTACTTC. Protein product: CATSPTGTTSYEQYF.

The V gene is TRBV5-4, the J gene TRBJ1-5; 9 bases match TRBD1. The ends lost 0 bases at V and 3 bases at J; junction bases unmatched: 4. Per the germline V gene, CDR1 is SGHNT and CDR2 is YYREEE (reference sequence). The CDR3 runs to 16 residues. The CDR3 reads CASSLDGDRANQPQHF. The CDR3 bases are TGTGCCAGCAGCTTGGACGGGGACAGGGCCAATCAGCCCCAGCATTTT.

This clonotype was found a few times. The V gene is TRBV6-5, the J gene TRBJ2-2, with D possibly TRBD1 on 6 matching bases. With 0 bases removed from V and 4 bases from J, the gap between germline ends came to 12 bases. CDR3 size: 16 residues. Germline CDR1 MNHEY, CDR2 SVGAGI. CDR3 nucleotides: TGTGCCAGCAGTTACTCCTCGACAGGACGCACCGGGGAGCTGTTTTTT. Its protein is CASSYSSTGRTGELFF.

The chain combines TRBV5-1 with TRBJ2-7; 7 positions agree with TRBD1. Germline trimming cut 1 base from V and 0 bases from J; bases unmatched to any gene: 7. Looked up from germline, CDR1 is SGHRS and CDR2 is YFSETQ. The length of the CDR3 is 16 residues. CDR3: CASSLRPRDSSYEQYF. The CDR3 DNA follows: TGCGCCAGCAGCTTGAGGCCCCGGGACAGCTCCTACGAGCAGTACTTC.

There are many counts of this clonotype. The CDR3, as DNA: TGCAGTGCTGGGGTGCAGGGGGCTAATGAAGCTTTCTTT. Protein product: CSAGVQGANEAFF. This sequence joins TRBV20-1 and TRBJ1-1; 8 positions agree with TRBD1. The V gene end was trimmed by 5 bases and the J gene end by 7 bases; junction bases not matched to a gene: 9. CDR3 length equals 13 residues. Germline-derived CDR1 and CDR2 are DFQATT and SNEGSKA (reference sequence).

This clonotype occurred many times. The CDR3 bases are TGCGCCAGCAGCTTTGATCGGGGCACTGAAGCTTTCTTT. It codes for CASSFDRGTEAFF. The rearrangement links TRBV5-1 to TRBJ1-1, with unresolved D. Per germline, CDR1 SGHRS and CDR2 YFSETQ. Trimming cost V 2 bases and J 4 bases, with 9 bases left between them. The CDR3 is 13 residues long. The full variable domain, its missing parts supplied by reference TRBV5-1 and TRBJ1-1, is KAGVTQTPRYLIKTRGQQVTLSCSPISGHRSVSWYQQTPGQGLQFLFEYFSETQRNKGNFPGRFSGRQFSNSRSEMNVSTLELGDSALYLCASSFDRGTEAFFGQGTRLTVV.

This clonotype occurred a few times. The V gene is TRBV12-3 or TRBV12-4, the J gene TRBJ2-7; the D is unclear. V shed 2 bases and J shed 6 bases, with 11 bases lying between them. The length of the CDR3 is 13 residues. The CDR3 sequence: CASSLFAEPEQYF. CDR3 DNA sequence: TGTGCCAGCAGTTTATTCGCGGAACCCGAGCAGTACTTC.

Worth noting for this clonotype: The germline gene is not matched at one end of the junction; a read error may be the cause. The genes are TRBV20-1 and TRBJ2-2; D may be TRBD1 (6 bases). This CDR3 spans 15 amino acids. In germline, CDR1 is DFQATT, CDR2 SNEGSKA (reference sequence). This CDR3 reads CSARDAQGGTRELFF. DNA for the CDR3: TGCAGTGCTAGAGATGCACAGGGTGGCACCAGGGAGCTGTTTTTT.

This clonotype was counted a few times. The gene calls are TRBV4-2 and TRBJ2-7, with a possible D match to TRBD2 (6 bases). CDR3 length equals 15 residues. Germline V gene data show CDR1 as LGHNA and CDR2 as YNFKEQ. The germline V and J ends were trimmed by 4 bases and 5 bases, with 18 bases remaining between them. CDR3 DNA sequence: TGTGCCAGCAGCCCCGGACTATCGGCTGACGACGAGCAGTACTTC. It specifies CASSPGLSADDEQYF.

This clonotype appeared a few times. The rearrangement uses TRBV20-1 and TRBJ1-1, with D perhaps matching TRBD1 (5 bases). The CDR3 spans 13 residues. V was shortened by 6 bases and J by 8 bases, with 19 bases between the two germline ends. CDR1 is DFQATT and CDR2 is SNEGSKA in the germline V gene (reference sequence). DNA for the CDR3: TGCAGTGCCCCTCGGGGGTCCGTGGAAGAAGCTTTCTTT. Translated, it gives CSAPRGSVEEAFF.

This clonotype appeared a few times. The chain links TRBV29-1 to TRBJ2-3; D gene unclear. The germline CDR1 and CDR2 sequences are SQVTM and ANQGSEA. The CDR3 loop spans 14 amino acids. V gave up 0 bases and J gave up 1 base, with 8 bases separating them. The CDR3 nucleotides are TGCAGCGTTGAAGATAGGCCCCGCACAGATACGCAGTATTTT. Encoded protein: CSVEDRPRTDTQYF.

The V gene is TRBV2, the J gene TRBJ2-5, with D hard to call. From germline, CDR1 is SNHLY and CDR2 FYNNEI. The CDR3 length is 14 residues. V lost 3 bases and J 7 bases, leaving 15 bases between the germline ends. This CDR3 is CASSDQLSPRTQYF. CDR3 DNA: TGTGCCAGCAGTGATCAGTTGTCTCCCCGGACCCAGTACTTC.

This chain uses TRBV11-2 with TRBJ2-3; TRBD2 aligns across 8 bases. The CDR3 is made up of 18 amino acids. The germline V gene encodes CDR1 SGHAT and CDR2 FQNNGV. After removal of 2 bases from V and 1 base from J, the junction contained 11 bases not matched to a gene. The chain's CDR3 is CASSLRASGSFGTDTQYF. The CDR3 DNA reads as TGTGCCAGCAGCTTAAGGGCGAGCGGGAGTTTTGGCACAGATACGCAGTATTTT.

This clonotype was counted at least ten times. The chain links TRBV10-2 to TRBJ1-2; a possible D gene is TRBD1 (5 bases). The CDR3 is 15 residues long. Germline lookup yields CDR1 WSHSY and CDR2 SAAADI. Trimming pared 2 bases from V and 9 bases from J, leaving 19 bases between. The CDR3 region is CASSEAGSGHRRYTF. As DNA, the CDR3 is TGCGCCAGCAGTGAGGCTGGGTCAGGGCATCGGCGCTACACCTTC.

This clonotype was seen a handful of times. This rearrangement joins TRBV20-1 to TRBJ2-1, with 7 bases that match TRBD2. The CDR3 extends over 15 amino acids. Germline V gene sequence: CDR1 DFQATT, CDR2 SNEGSKA (reference sequence). V shed 3 bases and J 4 bases; nucleotides not matched to a gene: 9. The CDR3 protein is CSASNRRESYNEQFF. The CDR3, as DNA: TGCAGTGCTAGTAATAGGCGGGAGAGTTACAATGAGCAGTTCTTC.

The chain carries TRBV20-1 and TRBJ2-7, with unresolved D. Trimming took 1 base from V and 6 from J, leaving 10 bases between them. The germline V gene has CDR1 DFQATT and CDR2 SNEGSKA (reference sequence). This CDR3 has 12 residues. The CDR3 DNA sequence: TGCAGTGCTAGAGTTCAGAGAGCCGAGCAGTACTTC. Its translation: CSARVQRAEQYF.